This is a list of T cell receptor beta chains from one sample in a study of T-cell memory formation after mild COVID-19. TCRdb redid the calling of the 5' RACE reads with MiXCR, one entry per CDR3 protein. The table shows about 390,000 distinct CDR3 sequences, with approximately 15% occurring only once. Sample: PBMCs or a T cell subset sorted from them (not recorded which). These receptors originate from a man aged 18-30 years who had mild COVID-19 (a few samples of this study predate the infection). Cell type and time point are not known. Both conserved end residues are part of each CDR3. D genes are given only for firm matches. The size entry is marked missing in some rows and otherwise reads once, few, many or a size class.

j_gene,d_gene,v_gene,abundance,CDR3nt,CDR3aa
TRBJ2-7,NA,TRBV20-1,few,TGCAGTGCCGAACTTACTGCCGGGTACGAGCAGTACTTC,CSAELTAGYEQYF
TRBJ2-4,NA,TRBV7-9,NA,TGTGCCAGCAGCTTAACCGTGGACGTTCAGTACTTC,CASSLTVDVQYF
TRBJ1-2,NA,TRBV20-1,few,TGCAGTGCTAGAGATCTATGGGGGGGCCCCCATGGCTACACCTTC,CSARDLWGGPHGYTF
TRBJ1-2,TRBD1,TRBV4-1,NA,TGCGCCAGCAGCCAAGTAGAGGGGGCAAGCTATGGCTACACCTTC,CASSQVEGASYGYTF
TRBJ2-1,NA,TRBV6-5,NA,TGTGCCAGCAGCGGAGACAAGTACAATGAGCAGTTCTTC,CASSGDKYNEQFF
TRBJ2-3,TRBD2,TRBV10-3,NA,TGTGCCATCAGTGGACTAGCGGGCACAGATACGCAGTATTTT,CAISGLAGTDTQYF
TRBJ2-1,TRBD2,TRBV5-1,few,TGCGCCAGCAGCGGTGGACTAGGGAACTCCTACAATGAGCAGTTCTTC,CASSGGLGNSYNEQFF
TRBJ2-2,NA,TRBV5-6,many,TGTGCCAGCAGCTTCGGGGCGAACACCGGGGAGCTGTTTTTT,CASSFGANTGELFF
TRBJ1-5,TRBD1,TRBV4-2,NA,TGTGCCAGCAGCCAAGTAGACTCCGGGACAGCTAATCAGCCCCAGCATTTT,CASSQVDSGTANQPQHF
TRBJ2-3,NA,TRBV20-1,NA,TGCAGTGCTAAACTAGATATCACAGATACGCAGTATTTT,CSAKLDITDTQYF
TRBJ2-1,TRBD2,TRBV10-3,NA,TGTGCCGTAACTAGCGGTACCTACAATGAGCAGTTCTTC,CAVTSGTYNEQFF
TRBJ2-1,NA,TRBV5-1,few,TGCGCCAGCAGCTTCCGGCCAGACAATGAGCAGTTCTTC,CASSFRPDNEQFF
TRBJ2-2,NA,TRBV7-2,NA,TGTGCCAGCAGCCTCCCGGTCCGTGGGACCGGGGAGCTGTTTTTT,CASSLPVRGTGELFF
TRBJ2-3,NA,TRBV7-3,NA,TGTGCCAGCAGCTTAACTGGAGCGGCAGATACGCAGTATTTT,CASSLTGAADTQYF
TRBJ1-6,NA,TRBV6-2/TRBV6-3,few,TGTGCCAGTGAGCGGAGCTCCTATAATTCACCCCTCCACTTT,CASERSSYNSPLHF
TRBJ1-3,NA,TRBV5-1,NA,TGCGCCAGCAGCTTACCTTCTGTTGCCGGAAACACCATATATTTT,CASSLPSVAGNTIYF
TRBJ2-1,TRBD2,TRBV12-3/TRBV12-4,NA,TGTGCCAGCAGTTCGCCGAGCGGGGGGGCCTACAATGAGCAGTTCTTC,CASSSPSGGAYNEQFF
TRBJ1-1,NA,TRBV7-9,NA,TGTGCCAGCAGCTATGAAGCTTTCTTT,CASSYEAFF
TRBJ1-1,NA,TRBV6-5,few,TGTGCCAGCAGTTACTCGAGGGCTGTGGGCACTGAAGCTTTCTTT,CASSYSRAVGTEAFF
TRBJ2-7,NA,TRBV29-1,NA,TGCAGCGTTGAAGATCTAGGTTCGGACGAGCAGTACTTC,CSVEDLGSDEQYF
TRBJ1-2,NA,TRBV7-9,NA,TGTGCCAGCAGCTTCCGGGAAAAGGCAGGGGAAGGTAGCTCCTATGGCTACACCTTC,CASSFREKAGEGSSYGYTF
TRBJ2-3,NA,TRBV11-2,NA,TGTGCCAGCAGCCCGACACCTCTAAGCACAGATACGCAGTATTTT,CASSPTPLSTDTQYF
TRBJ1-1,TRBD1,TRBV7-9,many,TGTGCCAGCAGCCGTCCCGGGACAGGGCCCGCTGAAGCTTTCTTT,CASSRPGTGPAEAFF
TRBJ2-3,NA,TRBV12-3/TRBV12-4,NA,TGTGCCAGCAGTTTAAGTCATACAGGGACAGATACGCAGTATTTT,CASSLSHTGTDTQYF
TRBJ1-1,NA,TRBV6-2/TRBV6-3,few,TGTGCCAGCAGACAGGACACTGAAGCTTTCTTT,CASRQDTEAFF
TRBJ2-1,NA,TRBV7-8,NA,TGTGCCAGCAGCTCTCCGTACAATGAGCAGTTCTTC,CASSSPYNEQFF
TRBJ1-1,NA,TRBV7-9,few,TGTGCCAGCAGCTTAGCGGAGGCAACTGAAGCTTTCTTT,CASSLAEATEAFF
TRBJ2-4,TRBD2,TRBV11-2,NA,TGTGCCAGCAGCACCCAGATGGGACTAGCGGGGTTCATTCAGTACTTC,CASSTQMGLAGFIQYF
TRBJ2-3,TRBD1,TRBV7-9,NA,TGTGCCAGCAGCTTCCTTCTGGGACAGGGGGCGCGCACAGATACGCAGTATTTT,CASSFLLGQGARTDTQYF
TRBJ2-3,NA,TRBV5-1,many,TGCGCCAGCAGCCTCCGCCGTGGGGGGGCCCTGGTATCGGATACGCAGTATTTT,CASSLRRGGALVSDTQYF
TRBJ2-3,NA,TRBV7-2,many,TGTGCCAGCAGCTTACTAGCCGGAACAGATACGCAGTATTTT,CASSLLAGTDTQYF
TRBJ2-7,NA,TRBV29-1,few,TGCAGCGTTAACGGGGAATCCAGCTCCTACGAGCAGTACTTC,CSVNGESSSYEQYF
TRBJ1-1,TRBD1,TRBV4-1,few,TGCGCCAGCAGCCGGGGGAGGACAGGCGGATACACTGAAGCTTTCTTT,CASSRGRTGGYTEAFF
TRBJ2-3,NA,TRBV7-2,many,TGTGCCAGCAGCTTAAAGTACACAGATACGCAGTATTTT,CASSLKYTDTQYF
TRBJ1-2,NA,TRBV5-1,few,TGCGCCAGCAGCTCGCCGGAACCGGGACGGAGCTATGGCTACACCTTC,CASSSPEPGRSYGYTF
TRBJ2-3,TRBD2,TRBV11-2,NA,TGTGCCAGCAGCTTAGGACTAGCGGATTACACGGATACGCAGTATTTT,CASSLGLADYTDTQYF
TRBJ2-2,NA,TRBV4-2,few,TGTGCCAGCAGCCAAGGGACGGTGCTGAACACCGGGGAGCTGTTTTTT,CASSQGTVLNTGELFF
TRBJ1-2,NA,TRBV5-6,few,TGTGCCAGCAGCCGTCGACGGTTATATGGCTACACCTTC,CASSRRRLYGYTF
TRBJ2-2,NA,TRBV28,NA,TGTGCCAGCAGTTTCGGGGCTAGCCAAACCGGGGAGCTGTTTTTT,CASSFGASQTGELFF
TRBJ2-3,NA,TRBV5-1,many,TGCGCCAGCAGCTGGCGGGACTCCACAGATACGCAGTATTTT,CASSWRDSTDTQYF
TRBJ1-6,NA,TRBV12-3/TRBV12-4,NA,TGTGCCAGCAGTTTGGCGAGGGCCCTTACCCTCCACTTT,CASSLARALTLHF
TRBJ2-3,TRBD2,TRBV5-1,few,TGCGCCAGCAGCCGTAGCGGGGGGGCTAAAGATACGCAGTATTTT,CASSRSGGAKDTQYF
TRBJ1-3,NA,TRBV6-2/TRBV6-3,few,TGTGCCAGCCGTTTATTCAGAAGCTCTGGAAACACCATATATTTT,CASRLFRSSGNTIYF
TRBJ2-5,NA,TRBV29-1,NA,TGCAGCGTTGAAGATTCAGGGGACACCAAGGGCCAAGAGACCCAGTACTTC,CSVEDSGDTKGQETQYF
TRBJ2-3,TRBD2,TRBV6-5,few,TGTGCCAGCAGTTACGGGGCGGGGGGCACAGATACGCAGTATTTT,CASSYGAGGTDTQYF
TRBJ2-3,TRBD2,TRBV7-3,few,TGTGCCAGCAGTGATGCCGGGACTAGCGGCAATACGCAGTATTTT,CASSDAGTSGNTQYF
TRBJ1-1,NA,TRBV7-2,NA,TGTGCCAGCAGCTTAGTAGCAGGGCTTTCAGCAGCTTTCTTT,CASSLVAGLSAAFF